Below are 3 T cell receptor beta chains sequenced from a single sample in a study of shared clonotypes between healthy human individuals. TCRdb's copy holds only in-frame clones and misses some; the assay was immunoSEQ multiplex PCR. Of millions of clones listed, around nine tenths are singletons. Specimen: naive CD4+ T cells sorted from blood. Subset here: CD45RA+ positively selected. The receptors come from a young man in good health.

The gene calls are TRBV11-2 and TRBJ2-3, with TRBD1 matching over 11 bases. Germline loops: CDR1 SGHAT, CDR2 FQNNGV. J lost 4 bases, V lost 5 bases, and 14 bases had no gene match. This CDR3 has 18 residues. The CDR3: CASSLRQGAGQGADTQYF. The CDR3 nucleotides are TGTGCCAGCAGCCTGAGGCAAGGTGCGGGACAGGGGGCAGATACGCAGTATTTT.

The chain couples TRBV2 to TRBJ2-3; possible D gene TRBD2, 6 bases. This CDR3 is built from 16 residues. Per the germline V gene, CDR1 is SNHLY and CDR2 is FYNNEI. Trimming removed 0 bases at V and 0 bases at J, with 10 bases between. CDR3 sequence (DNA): TGTGCCAGCAGTGAAGCTAGCGGAGCTAGCACAGATACGCAGTATTTT. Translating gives CASSEASGASTDTQYF.

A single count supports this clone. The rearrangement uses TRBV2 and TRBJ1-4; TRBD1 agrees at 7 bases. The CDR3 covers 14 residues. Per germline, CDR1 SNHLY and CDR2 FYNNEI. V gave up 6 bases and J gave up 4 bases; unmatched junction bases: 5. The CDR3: CASSLGQYNEKLFF. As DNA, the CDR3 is TGTGCCAGCAGCCTGGGACAGTATAATGAAAAACTGTTTTTT.